The sequence of this T cell receptor beta chain was determined in a study of blood T cells in healthy people across ages (dated by TCRdb to between 2014 and 2017). The study in broad terms: Template switching captured roughly one uniquely barcoded TCR beta cDNA molecule per two T cells in model experiments. Using deep sequencing normalized with unique cDNA molecular identifiers, the study measured how TCR beta repertoire diversity changes with age. The donors were split into four age groups: young (average 16 years), middle-aged (about 40), aged (62) and long-lived (roughly 86). To avoid experimental bias, donors of different ages were randomly spread across the sequencing lanes. The study analyzed two additional independent replicas of 1 million unique cDNA reads from the same blood draw for two donors, one aged 18 to 30 and one aged 80 or older.

The investigation overall reported the following: The long-lived group showed more naive CD4+ T cells, fewer expanded clones and increased TCR diversity than the aged group, suggesting age selection. The percentage of naive T cells measured by flow cytometry correlated strongly with observed TCR beta diversity. Estimates of total diversity based on one million sequenced T cells were regarded as lower bounds and as underestimates. As age increased, observed TCR beta diversity per million T cells dropped in a roughly linear way, and a significant reduction was already evident by age roughly 36. Since profiling was done on bulk unsorted PBMCs, naive and antigen-experienced compartments could not be conclusively compared. The CMV infection status of donors was not known, potentially confounding age-related changes in expanded clonotypes.

Trimming removed 0 bases from V and 10 bases from J, leaving 10 bases between the germline ends. The CDR3 numbers 12 residues from cysteine through phenylalanine. Kept here is only the CDR3 DNA, which spans 36 bases and is read in frame from base 1. Reading the germline V gene gives CDR1 SQVTM and CDR2 ANQGSEA. The approximately 39 donors, aged roughly 6 to 100 years, were systemically healthy Caucasian individuals from Russia. Each donor gave around 9 milliliters of peripheral blood, collected into EDTA-treated Vacutainer tubes. PBMCs were isolated by Ficoll-Paque density-gradient centrifugation, with at least 6 million obtained per sample. Total RNA was extracted from PBMCs with Trizol reagent, with at least 6 micrograms obtained per sample. For every donor, flow cytometry on a PBMC aliquot measured the percentage of naive CD45RAhigh/CD27high T cells. Library preparation employed 5' RACE. The listed sequencing device is Illumina HiSeq 2500. A second PCR of about 6 to 12 cycles was performed with a sample-barcoded 5' primer and a J-beta primer mix. Each TCR beta cDNA molecule received a unique molecular identifier from a template-switch 5' adaptor carrying 12 random nucleotides. Each sample yielded at least 2.5 million CDR3-containing paired-end reads. First-strand cDNA synthesis was performed from all RNA using the Mint cDNA synthesis kit, with priming by a TRBC-specific oligonucleotide. Following uracil-DNA glycosylase treatment, all cDNA underwent a first 18-cycle PCR with the universal primers M1SS and BC2_uni_R. The authors' analysis ran thus. Normalization of each sample was performed by random selection of 1 million high-quality reads, each carrying a distinct molecular identifier. Reads sharing molecular identifiers were discarded rather than binned into consensus sequences. MiTCR, run with a Q25 quality threshold and the strictest error-elimination algorithm, handled CDR3 identification, clonotype clustering and error correction. Lower-bound total TCR beta diversity was estimated with a nonparametric unseen species model using Euler transformation. TCRdb reran the public reads through fastp at Q25 and MiXCR, keeping productive beta chains. Here each entry gathers all rows of one CDR3 protein and keeps the most common genes and DNA. These V and J calls originate from TCRdb's pipeline instead of the authors' own analysis. For this sample the table gives about 750,000 distinct CDR3 sequences, of which around half were detected only once. About 42% of the sample is held by the ten biggest clonotypes.

With respect to this clonotype: Which antigen it targets is not known. No per-base quality is available; no much larger clone lies one base away.

This TCR derives from a man of 80 years or more in good health. This chain joins TRBV29-1 to TRBJ2-1, with an unclear D gene assignment. The sequencing sample was made of blood. The CDR3 loop reads CSVEDQGREQFF. At the DNA level, the sequence is TGCAGCGTTGAAGATCAAGGGCGGGAGCAGTTCTTC.